The 17 T cell receptor beta chains given below trace back to one sample, sequenced in a study of shared T cell receptors in the human thymus. Clones were sequenced by immunoSEQ multiplex PCR, and TCRdb holds only the in-frame ones, with some missing. This sample has hundreds of thousands of clones, with approximately 83% found just once. These data were likewise used in another study, on human thymus T cells.

Sequencing used thymocytes. Receptors were obtained from a girl under two years old with a congenital heart defect.

The genes are TRBV7-9 and TRBJ2-3; TRBD2 might be the D (5 bases). Germline V gene lookup returns CDR1 SEHNR and CDR2 FQNEAQ (reference sequence). Trimming removed 3 bases from V and 0 bases from J, with 10 bases in between. This CDR3 is 15 amino acids long. CDR3 sequence: CASSLLGVSTDTQYF. Written as DNA, the CDR3 is TGTGCCAGCAGCTTGCTCGGGGTCAGCACAGATACGCAGTATTTT. The entire variable domain, with the rest obtained from reference TRBV7-9 and TRBJ2-3, is as follows: DTGVSQNPRHKITKRGQNVTFRCDPISEHNRLYWYRQTLGQGPEFLTYFQNEAQLEKSRLLSDRFSAERPKGSFSTLEIQRTEQGDSAMYLCASSLLGVSTDTQYFGPGTRLTVL.

The chain links TRBV27 to TRBJ1-2; TRBD1 is a possible D gene (6 bases). The CDR3 is 19 amino acids. The V gene's germline CDR1 is MNHEY and CDR2 SMNVEV (reference sequence). V gave up 2 bases and J gave up 2 bases, with 24 bases separating them. The CDR3 here is CASSLTFRGLSPGNYGYTF. DNA of the CDR3: TGTGCCAGCAGTTTAACTTTTAGGGGGTTGAGCCCAGGAAACTATGGCTACACCTTC.

The chain has TRBV4-3 and TRBJ1-4; 7 nucleotides align to TRBD1. The CDR3 has 18 amino acids. Trimming at V came to 3 bases and at J to 0 bases, leaving 10 bases not matched to a gene. Germline CDR1 and CDR2: LGHNA and YSLEER. The CDR3 region is CASSQARGTASTNEKLFF. CDR3 coding DNA: TGCGCCAGCAGCCAGGCCCGTGGGACAGCTTCAACTAATGAAAAACTGTTTTTT.

This clone was counted once. The chain combines TRBV6-5 with TRBJ2-7; D is ambiguous. The ends were cut back, 6 bases at V and 3 bases at J, with 9 bases in the middle. This CDR3 spans 12 amino acids. The germline V gene encodes CDR1 MNHEY and CDR2 SVGAGI. The CDR3 protein is CASSPDFYEQYF. CDR3 coding DNA: TGTGCCAGCAGCCCAGACTTCTACGAGCAGTACTTC.

V and J are TRBV10-3 and TRBJ2-7, with 7 nucleotides matching TRBD2. V shed 8 bases and J 7 bases; nucleotides not matched to a gene: 11. Germline lookup yields CDR1 ENHRY and CDR2 SYGVKD. CDR3 length: 13 amino acids. The CDR3 sequence is CAIGRGGTEEQYF. CDR3 coding DNA: TGTGCCATCGGGAGGGGAGGAACGGAAGAGCAGTACTTC.

J is TRBJ2-1 and V is TRBV7-2; D perhaps matches TRBD1 (6 bases). Germline lookup yields CDR1 SGHTA and CDR2 FQGNSA. The CDR3 contains 18 residues. Trimming left V 3 bases short and J 0 bases short, with 18 bases between. CDR3 in amino acids: CASSLADDRTCSYNEQFF. CDR3 bases: TGTGCCAGCAGCTTGGCCGATGACAGGACCTGCTCCTACAATGAGCAGTTCTTC.

This clone was observed a single time. The rearrangement joins TRBV4-1 to TRBJ1-1; the D is unclear. Germline CDR1 MGHRA, CDR2 YSYEKL. V dropped 0 bases and J dropped 1 base, with 18 bases sitting between them. The CDR3 is 18 amino acids. DNA for the CDR3: TGCGCCAGCAGCCAAGATCCGTCGGCGGGAAAGACGAACACTGAAGCTTTCTTT. Amino acid sequence: CASSQDPSAGKTNTEAFF.

The V gene is TRBV18, the J gene TRBJ2-1; perhaps TRBD1 as D (6 bases). The germline V gene encodes CDR1 KGHSH and CDR2 LQKENI. V was clipped by 0 bases and J by 6 bases, with 12 bases between them. This CDR3 region has 15 residues. Here the CDR3 DNA reads TGTGCCAGCTCACCACCGGGGGCGAAGGGCAATGAGCAGTTCTTC. Residues: CASSPPGAKGNEQFF.

V is TRBV14 and J is TRBJ1-1, with TRBD1 as a possible D gene (5 bases). The CDR3 covers 17 residues. V lost 0 bases to trimming and J lost 4 bases, with 18 bases between them. The germline gives CDR1 SGHDN, CDR2 FVKESK. CDR3 loop: CASSQDEGLRGLTEAFF. The CDR3 coding sequence is TGTGCCAGCAGCCAAGACGAAGGGCTGAGGGGACTCACTGAAGCTTTCTTT.

The chain couples TRBV2 to TRBJ1-6; 7 bases are shared with TRBD1. Per the germline V gene, CDR1 is SNHLY and CDR2 is FYNNEI. CDR3 size: 18 residues. Trimming removed 8 bases from V and 8 bases from J; junction bases left unmatched: 21. This CDR3 reads CASSTLRDFSGGDSPLHF. The CDR3 coding sequence is TGTGCCAGCTCCACCCTCCGGGACTTCTCAGGGGGAGATTCACCCCTCCACTTT.

The chain uses TRBV27 and TRBJ2-2; 9 bases map to TRBD1. The CDR3 loop spans 18 amino acids. After removal of 2 bases from V and 7 bases from J, the junction contained 14 bases not matched to a gene. From germline, CDR1 is MNHEY and CDR2 SMNVEV (reference sequence). The CDR3 DNA reads as TGTGCCAGCAGTTTAGAGGTCCCCCCACAGGGGGCGTTCGGGGAGCTGTTTTTT. As protein: CASSLEVPPQGAFGELFF.

The rearrangement joins TRBV6-1 to TRBJ2-7, with TRBD1 matching 7 bases. CDR1 and CDR2 (germline): MNHNS, SASEGT. The CDR3 loop spans 17 amino acids. The V gene end was trimmed by 0 bases and the J gene end by 2 bases; junction bases not matched to a gene: 10. As DNA, the CDR3 is TGTGCCAGCAGTGAAGCCCCGGCTACAGGGGCCACCTACGAGCAGTACTTC. It codes for CASSEAPATGATYEQYF.

The chain uses TRBV5-1 and TRBJ2-7, with TRBD2 identical over 11 bases. The CDR3 loop spans 18 amino acids. J gave up 4 bases and V 2 bases, and 14 bases lay outside the gene matches. Germline CDR1 and CDR2: SGHRS and YFSETQ. In nucleotides, the CDR3 is TGCGCCAGCAGCTTTGGGCAGGTCGAGACTAGCGGGGAGTACGAGCAGTACTTC. It encodes CASSFGQVETSGEYEQYF.

The CDR3 region is CASSLGTASSYSNQPQHF. The CDR3 nucleotides are TGTGCCAGCAGCCTCGGGACAGCTTCTAGTTATAGCAATCAGCCCCAGCATTTT. The chain recombines TRBV7-9 with TRBJ1-5, with 7 bases that match TRBD1. Germline V gene sequence: CDR1 SEHNR, CDR2 FQNEAQ (reference sequence). V dropped 5 bases and J dropped 0; count of bases not matched to a gene: 13. There are 18 residues in the CDR3.

This chain uses TRBV19 with TRBJ1-2; no definite D call. The V end lost 5 bases, the J end lost 3 bases, and 10 bases lay between the germline ends. CDR1 and CDR2 from the germline V gene are LNHDA and SQIVND (reference sequence). This CDR3 comprises 13 residues. The CDR3 region has the DNA TGTGCCAGTAGTGTCTTACAGTACTATGGCTACACCTTC. This codes for CASSVLQYYGYTF.

The V and J genes are TRBV19 and TRBJ1-1; 10 bases fit TRBD1. In germline, CDR1 is LNHDA, CDR2 SQIVND (reference sequence). The CDR3 runs 17 residues. The V gene end was trimmed by 8 bases and the J gene end by 0 bases; junction bases not matched to a gene: 12. The CDR3 reads CASQGQGTPFMNTEAFF. CDR3 coding DNA: TGTGCCAGTCAGGGACAGGGGACTCCGTTCATGAACACTGAAGCTTTCTTT. Combining the CDR3 with reference TRBV19 and TRBJ1-1 gives the whole variable domain DGGITQSPKYLFRKEGQNVTLSCEQNLNHDAMYWYRQDPGQGLRLIYYSQIVNDFQKGDIAEGYSVSREKKESFPLTVTSAQKNPTAFYLCASQGQGTPFMNTEAFFGQGTRLTVV.

The V and J genes are TRBV7-2 and TRBJ2-1; D possibly corresponds to TRBD1 (6 bases). The CDR3 spans 13 residues. CDR1 and CDR2 from the germline V gene are SGHTA and FQGNSA. V was clipped by 5 bases and J by 10 bases, with 15 bases between them. The CDR3 DNA is TGTGCCAGCAGCCTACTAGTCAGGGGAGAGCAGTTCTTC. Its protein is CASSLLVRGEQFF.